One and the same sample provided the 2 T cell receptor beta chains below, sequenced in a study of T cell repertoires in cytomegalovirus infection. TCRdb reprocessed the reads with MiXCR, giving one entry per CDR3 protein. The data show approximately 250,000 distinct CDR3 sequences, around 8.7% seen once. The specimen was PBMCs. These receptors were collected from a human donor in good health (CMV status not recorded). Some clones in this sample may be carry-over from other donors' samples.

This clonotype was observed a few times. The chain is built from TRBV2 and TRBJ2-3, with a tentative D call TRBD2 (6 bases). The CDR3 extends over 13 amino acids. V lost 7 bases, J lost 2 bases, and 10 bases lay in between. Per germline, CDR1 SNHLY and CDR2 FYNNEI. Here the CDR3 reads CASMGGVTDTQYF. CDR3 in DNA: TGTGCCAGCATGGGGGGAGTCACAGATACGCAGTATTTT.

This clonotype was found many times. The CDR3 loop is CASSFSRGGNTEAFF. The DNA of the CDR3 is TGTGCCAGCAGCTTTTCCAGGGGTGGGAACACTGAAGCTTTCTTT. The J gene is TRBJ1-1, the V gene TRBV7-2, with D possibly being TRBD1 (6 bases). The CDR3 sequence is 15 residues long. The germline gives CDR1 SGHTA, CDR2 FQGNSA. Trimming removed 3 bases from V and 1 base from J, with 12 bases in between.